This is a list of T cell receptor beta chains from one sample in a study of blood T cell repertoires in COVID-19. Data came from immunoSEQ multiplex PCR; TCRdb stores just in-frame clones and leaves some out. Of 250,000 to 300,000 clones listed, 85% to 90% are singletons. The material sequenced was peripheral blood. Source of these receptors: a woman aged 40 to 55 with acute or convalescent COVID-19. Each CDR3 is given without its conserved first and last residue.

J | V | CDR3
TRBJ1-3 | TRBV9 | ASRGTGSGNTIY
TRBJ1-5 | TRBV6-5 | ASSRGTGGRQPQH
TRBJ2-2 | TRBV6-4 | ASSDSESSAGELF
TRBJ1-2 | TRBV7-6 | ASSLDPGQGEIGYT
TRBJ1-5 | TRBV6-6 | ASSEQVSNQPQH
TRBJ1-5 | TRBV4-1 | ASSQGTGSNQPQH
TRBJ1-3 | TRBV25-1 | ASSEWFFAGSSGNTIY
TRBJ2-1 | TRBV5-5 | ASSTPSAGGVDEQF
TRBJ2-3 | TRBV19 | ASSFGGSADTQY
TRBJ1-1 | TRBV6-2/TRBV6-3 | ASSLQGAEAF
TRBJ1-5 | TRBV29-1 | SVATGGGQPQH
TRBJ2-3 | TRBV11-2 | ASSLDSGPAISTDTQY
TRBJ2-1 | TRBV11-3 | ASSLQFSGGGSYNEQF
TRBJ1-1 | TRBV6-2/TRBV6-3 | ASSPPRTVNTEAF
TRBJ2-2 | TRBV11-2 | ASSSTGNTGELF